This is a list of T cell receptor beta chains from one sample in a study of glioma-infiltrating T cells after dendritic cell vaccination. Sequencing was performed with immunoSEQ multiplex PCR; in TCRdb, only in-frame clones are kept and a portion is missing. The repertoire includes around 73,000 clones, around 80% of them detected once, and approximately 2.3% sits in the top ten. Here the sequenced sample was blood, taken before dendritic cell vaccination. These receptors were obtained from a human donor with glioblastoma. The CDR3 runs from the conserved cysteine through the conserved F or W. The order of the fields is V gene, clone size, D gene, J gene, CDR3 protein, CDR3 DNA. D genes are given only for firm matches. For some rows the clone size is stated as once, few or many, or as a class when expanded; others skip it.

>TRBV27|NA|TRBD1|TRBJ1-3
CASSPGQGRNTIYF
TGTGCCAGCAGTCCGGGACAGGGTAGAAACACCATATATTTT
>TRBV4-1|NA|NA|TRBJ2-3
CASSQVGLSTDTQYF
TGCGCCAGCAGCCAAGTGGGCCTTAGCACAGATACGCAGTATTTT
>TRBV5-8|NA|NA|TRBJ1-1
CASPRGQLLNTEAFF
TGTGCCAGCCCACGCGGACAGTTATTGAACACTGAAGCTTTCTTT
>TRBV6-1|NA|NA|TRBJ1-5
CASSADRGGQPQHF
TGTGCCAGCAGTGCAGACCGGGGGGGCCAGCCCCAGCATTTT
>TRBV7-2|NA|NA|TRBJ2-3
CASSLGAGPSTDTQYF
TGTGCCAGCAGCTTAGGGGCAGGGCCGTCCACAGATACGCAGTATTTT
>TRBV14|NA|TRBD2|TRBJ2-1
CASSPRTSGGLFF
TGTGCCAGCAGCCCTAGGACTAGCGGGGGGTTGTTCTTC
>TRBV27|NA|NA|TRBJ2-3
CASSLLARGIQGTDTQYF
TGTGCCAGCAGTTTATTAGCCCGGGGAATTCAAGGCACAGATACGCAGTATTTT
>TRBV9|many|NA|TRBJ1-5
CASSGPDRNQPQHF
TGTGCCAGCAGCGGACCAGACAGGAATCAGCCCCAGCATTTT
>TRBV5-1|NA|NA|TRBJ2-1
CASSWSEPSYNEQFF
TGCGCCAGCAGCTGGAGCGAACCGTCCTACAATGAGCAGTTCTTC
>TRBV2|NA|TRBD2|TRBJ2-3
CASRVSGRDTQYF
TGTGCCAGCAGGGTTAGCGGGAGGGATACGCAGTATTTT
>TRBV5-1|NA|TRBD1|TRBJ1-2
CASRQDRGRGNANYGYTF
TGCGCCAGCAGACAGGACAGGGGGCGAGGGAATGCTAACTATGGCTACACCTTC
>TRBV10-3|NA|TRBD2|TRBJ2-7
CAIAKGLAGVIYEQYF
TGTGCCATCGCGAAGGGATTAGCGGGGGTAATCTACGAGCAGTACTTC
>TRBV29-1|once|NA|TRBJ2-1
CSVQGGSAQNEQFF
TGCAGCGTCCAAGGGGGTTCTGCCCAGAATGAGCAGTTCTTC
>TRBV14|NA|TRBD1|TRBJ2-7
CASSLRDSNSYEQYF
TGTGCCAGCAGCCTCCGGGACAGTAACTCCTACGAGCAGTACTTC
>TRBV19|NA|NA|TRBJ1-1
CASSGTEQGWDTEAFF
TGTGCCAGTAGTGGTACAGAGCAGGGATGGGACACTGAAGCTTTCTTT
>TRBV6-6|few|NA|TRBJ1-1
CASSYPEKANTEAFF
TGTGCCAGCAGTTACCCCGAGAAAGCAAACACTGAAGCTTTCTTT
>TRBV6-1|NA|TRBD2|TRBJ2-3
CASIGTSGTDTQYF
TGTGCCAGCATTGGGACTAGCGGCACAGATACGCAGTATTTT
>TRBV15|NA|TRBD1|TRBJ2-7
CATSRGGQGYEQYF
TGTGCCACCAGCAGAGGGGGACAGGGCTACGAGCAGTACTTC
>TRBV6-5|NA|NA|TRBJ1-1
CASSYGAVNTEAFF
TGTGCCAGCAGTTACGGGGCGGTGAACACTGAAGCTTTCTTT
>TRBV6-5|NA|NA|TRBJ1-1
CASSYSPETRTEAFF
TGTGCCAGCAGTTACTCGCCGGAGACTCGCACTGAAGCTTTCTTT
>TRBV19|few|NA|TRBJ1-4
CASTQAEKLFF
TGTGCCAGTACTCAGGCTGAAAAACTGTTTTTT
>TRBV4-2|NA|NA|TRBJ1-6
CASSRHPEGPQGNSPLHF
TGTGCCAGCAGCCGACATCCCGAGGGCCCACAGGGTAACTCACCCCTCCACTTT
>TRBV6-5|few|NA|TRBJ1-4
CASSYSWAETNEKLFF
TGTGCCAGCAGTTACTCTTGGGCAGAAACTAATGAAAAACTGTTTTTT
>TRBV19|NA|TRBD2|TRBJ2-1
CASRLGLAGAEQFF
TGTGCCAGTAGGCTAGGACTAGCGGGGGCTGAGCAGTTCTTC
>TRBV7-9|NA|NA|TRBJ2-4
CASTPSVIQYF
TGTGCCAGCACCCCTTCGGTCATTCAGTACTTC
>TRBV25-1|NA|TRBD2|TRBJ2-1
CASSEYPTASGSGNEQFF
TGTGCCAGCAGTGAATACCCCACGGCTAGCGGGAGCGGCAATGAGCAGTTCTTC
>TRBV5-1|NA|TRBD1|TRBJ1-1
CASWTGKNTEAFF
TGCGCCAGTTGGACAGGAAAAAACACTGAAGCTTTCTTT
>TRBV5-1|NA|TRBD1|TRBJ2-6
CASSSRDRLSGANVLTF
TGCGCCAGCAGCTCCCGGGACAGGCTCTCTGGGGCCAACGTCCTGACTTTC
>TRBV2|once|NA|TRBJ2-2
CASRFERQAGELFF
TGTGCCAGCAGATTTGAAAGACAGGCCGGGGAGCTGTTTTTT
>TRBV2|NA|TRBD1|TRBJ2-2
CASRSTGAYTGELFF
TGTGCCAGCAGATCGACAGGGGCCTACACCGGGGAGCTGTTTTTT
>TRBV30|NA|NA|TRBJ1-1
CAWSRQGGTEAFF
TGTGCCTGGAGTCGGCAGGGAGGCACTGAAGCTTTCTTT
>TRBV7-9|NA|TRBD1|TRBJ2-7
CASRIQGAEEQYF
TGTGCCAGCAGGATACAGGGGGCAGAAGAGCAGTACTTC
>TRBV5-1|once|TRBD1|TRBJ2-1
CASSYKPLAGTENYNEQFF
TGCGCCAGCAGCTATAAACCTTTGGCCGGGACAGAAAACTACAATGAGCAGTTCTTC
>TRBV2|NA|NA|TRBJ1-2
CASSEMEGSNYGYTF
TGTGCCAGCAGTGAAATGGAGGGAAGTAACTATGGCTACACCTTC
>TRBV6-6|few|NA|TRBJ2-2
CASSVDRNTGELFF
TGTGCCAGCAGTGTTGACAGAAACACCGGGGAGCTGTTTTTT
>TRBV10-3|NA|NA|TRBJ2-1
CAIKVDAKNEQFF
TGTGCCATCAAAGTAGATGCGAAGAATGAGCAGTTCTTC
>TRBV15|NA|TRBD1|TRBJ2-1
CATSRDQTGGNEQFF
TGTGCCACCAGCAGAGATCAGACAGGGGGAAATGAGCAGTTCTTC
>TRBV11-3|NA|TRBD2|TRBJ2-3
CASSSRRTSRADTQYF
TGTGCCAGCAGCTCCCGACGGACTAGCCGGGCAGATACGCAGTATTTT
>TRBV6-6|NA|NA|TRBJ2-7
CASRPEGAHEQYF
TGTGCCAGCAGACCCGAGGGAGCCCACGAGCAGTACTTC
>TRBV5-1|NA|TRBD1|TRBJ2-7
CASSATGGEQYF
TGCGCCAGCAGCGCTACAGGGGGCGAGCAGTACTTC
>TRBV6-1|NA|NA|TRBJ1-3
CASSEQGQISGNTIYF
TGTGCCAGCAGTGAACAAGGACAGATCTCTGGAAACACCATATATTTT
>TRBV6-5|NA|TRBD1|TRBJ1-1
CASMSGQARNTEAFF
TGTGCCAGCATGTCGGGACAGGCGCGCAACACTGAAGCTTTCTTT